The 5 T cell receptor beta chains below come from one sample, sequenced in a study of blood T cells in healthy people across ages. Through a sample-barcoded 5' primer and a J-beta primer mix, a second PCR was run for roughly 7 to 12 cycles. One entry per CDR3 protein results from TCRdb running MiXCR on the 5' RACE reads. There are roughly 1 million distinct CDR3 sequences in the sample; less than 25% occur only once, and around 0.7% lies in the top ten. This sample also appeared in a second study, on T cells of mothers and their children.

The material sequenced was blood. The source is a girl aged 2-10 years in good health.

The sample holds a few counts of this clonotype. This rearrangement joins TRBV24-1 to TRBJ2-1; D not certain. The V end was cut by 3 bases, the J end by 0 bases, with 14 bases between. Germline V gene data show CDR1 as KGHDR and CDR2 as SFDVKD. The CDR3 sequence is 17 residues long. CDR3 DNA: TGTGCCACCAGTGATCCAAACGGGCCTAACTCCTACAATGAGCAGTTCTTC. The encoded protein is CATSDPNGPNSYNEQFF.

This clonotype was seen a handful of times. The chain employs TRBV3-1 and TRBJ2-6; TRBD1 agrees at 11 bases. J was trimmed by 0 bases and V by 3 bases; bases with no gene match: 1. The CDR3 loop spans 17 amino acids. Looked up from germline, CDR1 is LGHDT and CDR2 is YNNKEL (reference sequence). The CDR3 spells CASSHGTGGSGANVLTF. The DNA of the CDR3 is TGTGCCAGCAGCCATGGGACAGGGGGCTCTGGGGCCAACGTCCTGACTTTC.

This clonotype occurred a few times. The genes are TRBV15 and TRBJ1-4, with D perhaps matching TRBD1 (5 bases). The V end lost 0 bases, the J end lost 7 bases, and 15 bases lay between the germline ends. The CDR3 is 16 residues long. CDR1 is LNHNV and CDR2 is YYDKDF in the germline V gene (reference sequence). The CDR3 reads CATSREWGSAREKLFF. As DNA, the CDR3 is TGTGCCACCAGCAGAGAGTGGGGGTCAGCCCGTGAAAAACTGTTTTTT.

Here the CDR3 DNA reads TGTGCCAGCAGCCGCCGTCGCGAGGGGGCTCGGGAGACCCAGTACTTC. Translated: CASSRRREGARETQYF. The V and J genes are TRBV3-1 and TRBJ2-5; the match to TRBD1 covers 7 bases. Germline V lookup: CDR1 LGHDT, CDR2 YNNKEL (reference sequence). The junction had 13 bases not matched to a gene; V was cut back by 4 bases and J by 5 bases. The CDR3 consists of 16 residues.

The CDR3 bases are TGTGCCAGCAGTTACCGGGACAGGGAAGAAGCTTTCTTT. It encodes CASSYRDREEAFF. This sequence joins TRBV25-1 and TRBJ1-1; 9 positions match TRBD1. Germline CDR1 and CDR2: MGHDK and SYGVNS. The length of the CDR3 is 13 residues. J gave up 8 bases and V 5 bases, and 6 bases lay outside the gene matches.